Sequencing of this TCR beta chain was carried out in a study of cytomegalovirus exposure and HLA in healthy donors. Germline V gene sequence: CDR1 SGHKS, CDR2 YYEKEE (reference sequence). Trimming cost V 3 bases and J 5 bases; bases outside gene matches: 9. This CDR3 is built from 16 residues. PCR primers comprised 60 Vbeta and 13 Jbeta primers. The repertoire was sequenced with immunoSEQ multiplex PCR; TCRdb's copy has only in-frame clones and lacks some. The repertoire holds around 91,000 clones, with around 86% as singletons. What was sequenced was PBMCs. The V call is TRBV5-5, the J call TRBJ2-3, with 10 bases fitting TRBD2. The TCR comes from a man under 40 in good health and CMV-seropositive. The CDR3 spells CASSSGLAAGQDTQYF. The CDR3 region has the DNA TGTGCCAGCAGCTCCGGACTAGCGGCGGGGCAAGATACGCAGTATTTT.